Below are 28 T cell receptor beta chains sequenced from a single sample in a study of CXCR3-negative and CXCR3-positive naive CD8 T cells. Antigen specificity for these receptors is unknown. Whole-study findings and limits: CXCR3-positive naive cells carried more hydrophobic TRB CDR3s than CXCR3-negative ones.

Each TRB cDNA library was prepared by 5' RACE (with UMI labels). From the 5' RACE reads, TCRdb lists one entry per CDR3 protein and no DNA. The sample has roughly 110,000 distinct CDR3 sequences, and its top ten clones hold about 0.34%. Sequences were obtained from naive CXCR3+ CD8+ T cells from blood. As to subset: CD45RO-CCR7+CD27+CD95- naive CD8+ T cells expressing CXCR3 (TNR3+). These receptors originate from a human donor in good health. Some clones in this sample may be carry-over from other donors' samples.

The chain joins TRBV11-2 to TRBJ2-5. CDR3 length equals 12 residues. Per germline, CDR1 SGHAT and CDR2 FQNNGV. The chain's CDR3 is CASSLAWETQYF.

V usage is TRBV21-1 and J usage is TRBJ2-5; the TCRdb D gene call, TRBD2, has no DNA to confirm it. TRBV21-1 is a pseudogene locus. The CDR3 spans 16 residues. CDR3 sequence: CASSADCSGVQETQYF.

The CDR3 loop is CSALGLNEQFF. The chain has TRBV29-1 and TRBJ2-1; the D call from TCRdb, TRBD2, cannot be confirmed without DNA. The CDR3 is 11 amino acids. Germline V lookup: CDR1 SQVTM, CDR2 ANQGSEA.

The rearrangement joins TRBV4-3 to TRBJ2-1; TCRdb outputs TRBD2, but without DNA this stays unchecked. This CDR3 contains 15 residues. The germline gives CDR1 LGHNA, CDR2 YSLEER. The CDR3 protein is CASSQDGTSYNEQFF.

The chain couples TRBV7-6 to TRBJ2-6; TCRdb reports TRBD1, a call that lacks DNA to check it against. Germline values: CDR1 SGHVS, CDR2 FNYEAQ. The CDR3 has 16 residues. The CDR3 loop is CASSPRQGTGANVLTF.

This sequence joins TRBV20-1 and TRBJ2-5; TCRdb returns TRBD2, unconfirmable since there is no DNA. Germline V gives CDR1 DFQATT, CDR2 SNEGSKA (reference sequence). This CDR3 contains 14 residues. The CDR3 loop reads CSAPPQGGQETQYF.

The V and J genes are TRBV20-1 and TRBJ2-7; the D call of TRBD2 rests on TCRdb alone, since no DNA is present to check it. The CDR3 has 13 residues. Germline CDR1 DFQATT, CDR2 SNEGSKA (reference sequence). The CDR3 region is CSAISGVSYEQYF.

The chain employs TRBV7-6 and TRBJ2-1; the D call of TRBD1 rests on TCRdb alone, since no DNA is present to check it. This CDR3 has 16 amino acids. From germline, CDR1 is SGHVS and CDR2 FNYEAQ. The CDR3 loop is CASRLDGGSSYNEQFF.

V is TRBV7-9 and J is TRBJ1-1. This CDR3 is 11 amino acids long. Germline V gives CDR1 SEHNR, CDR2 FQNEAQ (reference sequence). The CDR3 loop is CASRRDTEAFF.

The CDR3 here is CASSVAVAGLEQYF. The chain couples TRBV9 to TRBJ2-7; with no DNA, the TCRdb D assignment of TRBD2 cannot be verified. CDR3 size: 14 residues. Germline V gene lookup returns CDR1 SGDLS and CDR2 YYNGEE.

The gene calls are TRBV14 and TRBJ2-1. This CDR3 has 14 amino acids. Germline V lookup: CDR1 SGHDN, CDR2 FVKESK. The CDR3 sequence: CASSQVQLHNEQFF.

The chain combines TRBV4-3 with TRBJ1-6; the D call of TRBD1 rests on TCRdb alone, since no DNA is present to check it. This CDR3 spans 18 amino acids. CDR1 and CDR2 from the germline V gene are LGHNA and YSLEER. CDR3 residues: CASSQDWGQGFPNSPLHF.

The gene calls are TRBV29-1 and TRBJ2-6; without DNA, the TCRdb call of TRBD2 cannot be checked. This CDR3 has 14 residues. Germline loops: CDR1 SQVTM, CDR2 ANQGSEA. The CDR3 loop is CSVADGSGANVLTF.

The chain joins TRBV9 to TRBJ2-7; TCRdb's D gene call, TRBD1, goes unchecked for lack of DNA. This CDR3 has 14 amino acids. Germline CDR1 SGDLS, CDR2 YYNGEE. This CDR3 reads CASSVATGVYEQYF.

This chain joins TRBV4-1 and TRBJ1-3. Germline CDR1 is MGHRA and CDR2 is YSYEKL. This CDR3 is built from 15 residues. The CDR3 region is CASSQFLNSGNTIYF.

The V and J genes are TRBV5-1 and TRBJ2-1. The germline V gene encodes CDR1 SGHRS and CDR2 YFSETQ. The CDR3 sequence is 16 residues long. The CDR3 is CASSLVAAGNYNEQFF.

The V call is TRBV29-1, the J call TRBJ2-1. CDR1 and CDR2 from the germline V gene are SQVTM and ANQGSEA. CDR3 length: 16 residues. CDR3 in amino acids: CSVEDPRRSTYNEQFF.

The CDR3 sequence: CASSQNIPGQGRTEAFF. The V and J genes are TRBV5-1 and TRBJ1-1; TCRdb proposes TRBD1, but this gene call is untestable without DNA. The CDR3 spans 17 residues. Germline-derived CDR1 and CDR2 are SGHRS and YFSETQ.

The rearrangement uses TRBV6-6 and TRBJ2-7. Germline CDR1 is MNHNY and CDR2 is SVGAGI (reference sequence). CDR3 size: 13 residues. The CDR3 loop reads CASSYAATYEQYF.

The CDR3: CASSLSSGVSNQPQHF. The chain combines TRBV12-3 or TRBV12-4 with TRBJ1-5; TCRdb calls TRBD1, which cannot be checked without DNA. The length of the CDR3 is 16 residues.

The rearrangement joins TRBV27 to TRBJ2-7; the D call of TRBD2 rests on TCRdb alone, since no DNA is present to check it. Germline values: CDR1 MNHEY, CDR2 SMNVEV (reference sequence). The CDR3 has 15 residues. The CDR3 sequence: CASSLLAGDGREQYF.

The chain recombines TRBV10-3 with TRBJ2-3; TCRdb's D call, TRBD2, is unchecked because there is no DNA. The CDR3 is made up of 19 amino acids. Germline V gene sequence: CDR1 ENHRY, CDR2 SYGVKD. The CDR3 region is CAISEWASGGTASTDTQYF.

This chain joins TRBV7-8 and TRBJ2-7. Germline CDR1 and CDR2: SGHVS and FQNEAQ. The CDR3 has 14 amino acids. CDR3 protein: CASSSSGSAYEQYF.

The chain has TRBV21-1 and TRBJ2-7; lacking DNA, the TRBD1 call made by TCRdb goes unchecked. TRBV21-1 is flagged as a pseudogene. This CDR3 has 13 residues. The CDR3 sequence is CASSKGGRGEQYF.

The chain uses TRBV4-1 and TRBJ2-7; TCRdb proposes TRBD1, but this gene call is untestable without DNA. This CDR3 comprises 14 residues. The germline V gene has CDR1 MGHRA and CDR2 YSYEKL. The CDR3 sequence: CASSQAGRGYEQYF.

The chain recombines TRBV5-4 with TRBJ1-2. The CDR3 consists of 16 residues. The germline V gene has CDR1 SGHNT and CDR2 YYREEE (reference sequence). CDR3 sequence: CASSLDSLRAVSSYTF.

This chain connects TRBV19 to TRBJ2-7. Looked up from germline, CDR1 is LNHDA and CDR2 is SQIVND (reference sequence). The length of the CDR3 is 14 residues. CDR3 sequence: CASRADTNTYEQYF. Drawing the rest from reference TRBV19 and TRBJ2-7, the complete variable domain is DGGITQSPKYLFRKEGQNVTLSCEQNLNHDAMYWYRQDPGQGLRLIYYSQIVNDFQKGDIAEGYSVSREKKESFPLTVTSAQKNPTAFYLCASRADTNTYEQYFGPGTRLTVT.

The gene calls are TRBV29-1 and TRBJ2-5; TCRdb outputs TRBD1, but without DNA this stays unchecked. The CDR3 runs to 18 residues. The germline V gene has CDR1 SQVTM and CDR2 ANQGSEA. CDR3 amino acids: CSVDKTGHAYPWGETQYF. Full variable domain (rest looked up from reference TRBV29-1 and TRBJ2-5): SAVISQKPSRDICQRGTSLTIQCQVDSQVTMMFWYRQQPGQSLTLIATANQGSEATYESGFVIDKFPISRPNLTFSTLTVSNMSPEDSSIYLCSVDKTGHAYPWGETQYFGPGTRLLVL.